This entry concerns a single TCR beta chain. Its antigen is as yet unknown. The PCR had 60 Vbeta and 13 Jbeta primers. The assay was immunoSEQ multiplex PCR, and TCRdb's table has in-frame clones only and misses some. The top ten hold about 7.7% of the sample, which has over 150,000 clones, 70% to 90% seen once. The sample is drawn from a study of cytomegalovirus exposure and HLA in healthy donors. Overall study results and limits: HLA alleles showed associations with approximately 15,000 TCR beta sequences in a later analysis, at a 0.05 false discovery rate. Being productive about 87% or about 30% of the time was typical of most TCR beta V segments in an earlier analysis.

CDR1 is SGHRS, CDR2 YFSETQ, per germline. The CDR3 has 16 residues. The V gene end was trimmed by 0 bases and the J gene end by 2 bases; junction bases not matched to a gene: 0. V and J are TRBV5-1 and TRBJ1-6; 9 bases align to TRBD1. Material: PBMCs. The clonotype was recovered from a woman in her thirties in good health and CMV-seropositive. The CDR3 here is CASSLGDRAYNSPLHF. The CDR3 nucleotides read TGCGCCAGCAGCTTGGGGGACAGGGCCTATAATTCACCCCTCCACTTT.